The 22 T cell receptor beta chains presented below share a single source sample, sequenced in a study of T cells in localized non-small cell lung cancer. Repertoires were generated with immunoSEQ multiplex PCR, while TCRdb's copy carries only in-frame clones and drops some. The data hold around 2,700 clones, with about a quarter observed a single time. This specimen consisted of normal lung tissue next to the tumor, obtained before any cancer treatment. These receptors came from a man aged 35-69 years with stage II lung adenocarcinoma.

In DNA, the CDR3 is TGTGCCAGCAGCCCCGGGACAGCCTACCAGGGTGACACTGAAGCTTTCTTT. It codes for CASSPGTAYQGDTEAFF. This chain joins TRBV11-3 and TRBJ1-1, with TRBD1 matching 7 bases. V dropped 5 bases and J dropped 3; count of bases not matched to a gene: 15. The germline gives CDR1 SGHNT, CDR2 YENEEA. CDR3 size: 17 residues.

The chain joins TRBV6-8 to TRBJ1-2; D not certain. Trimming left V 6 bases short and J 4 bases short, with 12 bases between. Germline V CDR1 and CDR2: MNHGY, SAAAGT. CDR3 length: 13 amino acids. CDR3 in amino acids: CASSAGSSYGYTF. DNA of the CDR3: TGTGCCAGCAGCGCAGGCTCATCCTATGGCTACACCTTC.

This clone was detected a few times. The chain recombines TRBV18 with TRBJ1-5; maybe TRBD1 (5 bases). Germline V gene lookup returns CDR1 KGHSH and CDR2 LQKENI. There are 14 residues in the CDR3. V was shortened by 6 bases and J by 7 bases, with 16 bases between the two germline ends. CDR3: CASSSRAAGQPQHF. The CDR3 nucleotides read TGTGCCAGCTCGTCCAGGGCGGCGGGCCAGCCCCAGCATTTT.

This clone was observed a handful of times. This chain's CDR3 is CASSNQGVSSPLHF. The DNA of the CDR3 is TGTGCCAGTAGTAACCAGGGCGTAAGTTCACCCCTCCACTTT. V usage is TRBV19 and J usage is TRBJ1-6, with a weak D call TRBD1 (5 bases). The CDR3 loop spans 14 amino acids. Germline lookup yields CDR1 LNHDA and CDR2 SQIVND (reference sequence). Trimming shortened V by 4 bases and J by 9 bases, and 13 bases separated the two germline ends. Complete variable domain (other parts from reference TRBV19 and TRBJ1-6): DGGITQSPKYLFRKEGQNVTLSCEQNLNHDAMYWYRQDPGQGLRLIYYSQIVNDFQKGDIAEGYSVSREKKESFPLTVTSAQKNPTAFYLCASSNQGVSSPLHFGNGTRLTVT.

This clone was observed a single time. This chain uses TRBV28 with TRBJ1-4; 10 nucleotides line up with TRBD1. The CDR3 runs to 15 residues. The V and J ends lost 5 bases and 6 bases, in that order; junction bases with no gene match: 6. Per germline, CDR1 MDHEN and CDR2 SYDVKM. CDR3 nucleotides: TGTGCCAGCAGTAGGCCGGGGACAGGGGATGAAAAACTGTTTTTT. Encoded protein: CASSRPGTGDEKLFF.

This clone is termed large. The chain links TRBV9 to TRBJ2-1; either TRBD1 or TRBD2 may fit D (6 bases each). Trimming removed 5 bases at V and 3 bases at J, with 15 bases between. The germline V gene has CDR1 SGDLS and CDR2 YYNGEE. This CDR3 contains 15 residues. The CDR3 loop is CASSPWGANYNEQFF. DNA of the CDR3: TGTGCCAGCAGTCCATGGGGGGCTAACTACAATGAGCAGTTCTTC.

This clone was counted only a few times. The chain combines TRBV5-1 with TRBJ1-1; 10 nucleotides align to TRBD1. Germline V gives CDR1 SGHRS, CDR2 YFSETQ. Germline trimming cut 4 bases from V and 4 bases from J; bases unmatched to any gene: 10. CDR3 size: 16 residues. For the CDR3, the DNA is TGCGCCAGCAGCCCGGACAGGGGGGCGATACCCACTGAAGCTTTCTTT. This translates into CASSPDRGAIPTEAFF.

The chain combines TRBV29-1 with TRBJ2-3; 7 bases are shared with TRBD1. Germline lookup yields CDR1 SQVTM and CDR2 ANQGSEA. The V and J ends lost 6 bases and 4 bases, in that order; junction bases with no gene match: 7. CDR3 length equals 13 residues. The DNA for the CDR3 is TGCAGCGTAAATCAAGGGGGCGCAGATACGCAGTATTTT. It codes for CSVNQGGADTQYF.

This clone rates as medium-sized. The V and J genes are TRBV11-3 and TRBJ2-3, with 8 bases fitting TRBD2. Germline CDR1 SGHNT, CDR2 YENEEA. The CDR3 has 16 residues. V lost 5 bases and J lost 6; bases outside the gene matches: 13. The CDR3 nucleotides are TGTGCCAGCAGCCCAAAAGCGGGGGCCCTCGTTGATACGCAGTATTTT. It encodes CASSPKAGALVDTQYF. The full variable domain, its missing parts supplied by reference TRBV11-3 and TRBJ2-3, is EAGVVQSPRYKIIEKKQPVAFWCNPISGHNTLYWYLQNLGQGPELLIRYENEEAVDDSQLPKDRFSAERLKGVDSTLKIQPAELGDSAVYLCASSPKAGALVDTQYFGPGTRLTVL.

By share, this clone ranks as medium-sized. This chain connects TRBV6-8 to TRBJ1-2, with 7 bases aligning to TRBD1. Per the germline V gene, CDR1 is MNHGY and CDR2 is SAAAGT. The CDR3 covers 14 residues. J was trimmed by 5 bases and V by 6 bases; bases with no gene match: 9. For the CDR3, the DNA is TGTGCCAGCAGCATCGACAGGGCTCCATATGGCTACACCTTC. It is translated as CASSIDRAPYGYTF.

In this sample, this clone turned up a few times. The chain has TRBV19 and TRBJ1-1, with 8 bases fitting TRBD1. V was clipped by 7 bases and J by 8 bases; unmatched bases: 3. Looked up from germline, CDR1 is LNHDA and CDR2 is SQIVND (reference sequence). CDR3 length: 11 amino acids. CDR3 sequence (DNA): TGTGCCAGTACCTGGACAGGGGAAGCTTTCTTT. Translated: CASTWTGEAFF.

The chain is built from TRBV18 and TRBJ2-4; 13 positions agree with TRBD2. The CDR3 contains 19 residues. CDR1 and CDR2 (germline): KGHSH, LQKENI. J gave up 1 base and V 1 base, and 7 bases lay outside the gene matches. The CDR3 coding sequence is TGTGCCAGCTCACCACGGGGACTAGCGGGGAAAGGGGCCAAAAACATTCAGTACTTC. Protein sequence: CASSPRGLAGKGAKNIQYF. Filled out from reference TRBV18 and TRBJ2-4, the complete variable domain reads NAGVMQNPRHLVRRRGQEARLRCSPMKGHSHVYWYRQLPEEGLKFMVYLQKENIIDESGMPKERFSAEFPKEGPSILRIQQVVRGDSAAYFCASSPRGLAGKGAKNIQYFGAGTRLSVL.

In its sample, this clone is medium-sized. CDR3 coding DNA: TGTGCCAGCAGCTTAGTGGCGGGGGGTAATTCACCCCTCCACTTT. Translated: CASSLVAGGNSPLHF. The chain is built from TRBV11-3 and TRBJ1-6; tentatively, D is TRBD1 (5 bases). The V gene lost 1 base and the J gene lost 6 bases, with 10 bases spanning the gap. Germline V gene sequence: CDR1 SGHNT, CDR2 YENEEA. CDR3 length: 15 residues.

The J gene is TRBJ1-5, the V gene TRBV11-3; D may be TRBD1 (5 bases). The germline CDR1 and CDR2 sequences are SGHNT and YENEEA. The ends were cut back, 3 bases at V and 6 bases at J, with 21 bases in the middle. The CDR3 length is 17 residues. The chain's CDR3 is CASSFAGGTGESQPQHF. The DNA for the CDR3 is TGTGCCAGCAGCTTTGCCGGAGGGACGGGGGAATCTCAGCCCCAGCATTTT.

In this sample, this clone is medium-sized (0.01 to 0.1%). The rearrangement uses TRBV9 and TRBJ2-2; D is perhaps TRBD2 (6 bases). This CDR3 comprises 17 residues. The V and J ends lost 6 bases and 0 bases respectively, with 18 bases between them. Germline V gene data show CDR1 as SGDLS and CDR2 as YYNGEE. The CDR3 nucleotides read TGTGCCAGCACACCGACAGTGTCGGGAGCGAACACCGGGGAGCTGTTTTTT. This translates into CASTPTVSGANTGELFF.

The chain combines TRBV28 with TRBJ2-7, with D possibly being TRBD1 (6 bases). The CDR3 extends over 14 amino acids. The germline V gene encodes CDR1 MDHEN and CDR2 SYDVKM. Trimming cost V 1 base and J 3 bases, with 10 bases left between them. This CDR3 reads CASSLSVRGYEQYV. In nucleotides, the CDR3 is TGTGCCAGCAGTTTATCAGTCAGGGGCTACGAGCAGTACGTC.

The chain employs TRBV6-8 and TRBJ1-5, with D perhaps TRBD1 (5 bases). Germline loops: CDR1 MNHGY, CDR2 SAAAGT. The CDR3 runs 15 residues. V was cut by 10 bases and J by 2 bases, with 18 bases left in between. CDR3 DNA sequence: TGTGCCACCATCCAGGAGGGGATGGGCAATCAGCCCCAGCATTTT. It yields the protein CATIQEGMGNQPQHF.

This clone was observed a handful of times. The J gene is TRBJ1-6, the V gene TRBV19; weak D call: TRBD1 (5 bases). V lost 9 bases and J lost 8, with 14 bases in between. The CDR3 is 13 amino acids. Per the germline V gene, CDR1 is LNHDA and CDR2 is SQIVND (reference sequence). CDR3 DNA: TGTGCCAGCACGGACACGAATTATTCACCCCTCCACTTT. Translated, it gives CASTDTNYSPLHF.

Remarks on this clone: With the read ending 1 residue before the CDR3 end, the germline J gene is used to fill in that end. This sequence joins TRBV10-3 and TRBJ2-7; 8 nucleotides align to TRBD1. The germline gives CDR1 ENHRY, CDR2 SYGVKD. The CDR3 contains 12 residues. Trimming took 2 bases from V and 8 from J; bases not matched to a gene: 2. The DNA read from the CDR3 is TGTGCCATCAGTGAGGGACAGGGTAAGCAGTAC. This gives the protein CAISEGQGKQY. The CDR3, in full, reads CAISEGQGKQYV.

The rearrangement links TRBV19 to TRBJ1-2; TRBD1 is a possible D gene (5 bases). CDR1 is LNHDA, CDR2 SQIVND, per germline (reference sequence). The CDR3 runs 17 residues. V dropped 11 bases and J dropped 0 bases, with 25 bases sitting between them. The CDR3 sequence: CACGPGTLHITNYGYTF. Here the CDR3 DNA reads TGTGCCTGCGGGCCCGGGACGCTACATATAACTAACTATGGCTACACCTTC. The full variable domain, rest sourced from reference TRBV19 and TRBJ1-2, is DGGITQSPKYLFRKEGQNVTLSCEQNLNHDAMYWYRQDPGQGLRLIYYSQIVNDFQKGDIAEGYSVSREKKESFPLTVTSAQKNPTAFYLCACGPGTLHITNYGYTFGSGTRLTVV.

V is TRBV6-8 and J is TRBJ2-3; D ambiguous. Germline CDR1 is MNHGY and CDR2 is SAAAGT. The CDR3 is made up of 14 amino acids. Trimming shortened V by 2 bases and J by 2 bases, and 8 bases separated the two germline ends. The CDR3: CASSYNADTDTQYF. The CDR3 bases are TGTGCCAGCAGTTACAATGCGGACACAGATACGCAGTATTTT.

Only a few counts were recorded for this clone. The CDR3 sequence: CASSLDGAEINEQFF. The CDR3, as DNA: TGCGCCAGCAGCTTGGATGGGGCGGAGATCAATGAGCAGTTCTTC. The chain has TRBV5-1 and TRBJ2-1, with D perhaps TRBD1 (5 bases). This CDR3 contains 15 residues. Germline V lookup: CDR1 SGHRS, CDR2 YFSETQ. The V end lost 0 bases, the J end lost 6 bases, and 13 bases lay between the germline ends.